Listed below are T cell receptor beta chains from one sample, sequenced in a study of blood T cells in healthy people across ages. Each CDR3 protein is one row after TCRdb ran MiXCR on the 5' RACE reads. In the table there are some 690,000 distinct CDR3 sequences, 20% to 25% of which are singletons. The specimen was blood. Every receptor here comes from a man aged 65 to 79 in good health. Each CDR3 is given with its conserved first and last residue. The D gene is left open where the match is weak. A clone size is listed for some rows: how often the clone was seen (once, few, many), or a class if it is expanded.

CDR3 DNA: TGTGCCAGCAGAATAGGGACAGGCGCCCACGAGCAGTACTTC
CDR3 protein: CASRIGTGAHEQYF
D gene: TRBD1
J gene: TRBJ2-7
V gene: TRBV11-2
clone size: once

CDR3 DNA: TGTGCCAGCAGTTTTGGGGGGGAGCTCCCCGCCTTCAGCACAGATACGCAGTATTTT
CDR3 protein: CASSFGGELPAFSTDTQYF
D gene: TRBD2
J gene: TRBJ2-3
V gene: TRBV6-5
clone size: NA

CDR3 DNA: TGCAGTGCTAGAGGGTATAGCGGGAGATCCTACAATGAGCAGTTCTTC
CDR3 protein: CSARGYSGRSYNEQFF
D gene: TRBD2
J gene: TRBJ2-1
V gene: TRBV20-1
clone size: NA

CDR3 DNA: TGTGCCAGCAGCTTAGCGACAGGAGGGGGCTCTGCAACCTACGAGCAGTACTTC
CDR3 protein: CASSLATGGGSATYEQYF
D gene: NA
J gene: TRBJ2-7
V gene: TRBV7-9
clone size: NA

CDR3 DNA: TGCAGTGCTAGCCCCTATTCGACTAGCCCCTACAATGAGCAGTTCTTC
CDR3 protein: CSASPYSTSPYNEQFF
D gene: TRBD2
J gene: TRBJ2-1
V gene: TRBV20-1
clone size: few

CDR3 DNA: TGCAGTGCCCGGTCCGGGGAGGTCTACACCTTC
CDR3 protein: CSARSGEVYTF
D gene: NA
J gene: TRBJ1-2
V gene: TRBV20-1
clone size: few

CDR3 DNA: TGTGCCAGCCTGGGGGACATTGTTGAGGGCTACACCTTC
CDR3 protein: CASLGDIVEGYTF
D gene: NA
J gene: TRBJ1-2
V gene: TRBV10-3
clone size: NA

CDR3 DNA: TGTGCCAGCAGGACCCAGCCAACTAATGAAAAACTGTTTTTT
CDR3 protein: CASRTQPTNEKLFF
D gene: NA
J gene: TRBJ1-4
V gene: TRBV6-1
clone size: many

CDR3 DNA: TGTGCCAGCAGCATACAGAACACTGAAGCTTTCTTT
CDR3 protein: CASSIQNTEAFF
D gene: NA
J gene: TRBJ1-1
V gene: TRBV7-2
clone size: NA

CDR3 DNA: TGTGCCACCAGCAAGGACAAGAACTACGAGCAGTACTTC
CDR3 protein: CATSKDKNYEQYF
D gene: NA
J gene: TRBJ2-7
V gene: TRBV15
clone size: few

CDR3 DNA: TGCGCCAGCAGCCAAGGGTTAGCTCTAGGCGGCACCGGGGAGCTGTTTTTT
CDR3 protein: CASSQGLALGGTGELFF
D gene: NA
J gene: TRBJ2-2
V gene: TRBV4-3
clone size: few

CDR3 DNA: TGCAGTGGTATCACTGGACAGGGAGGGACCGGGGAGCTGTTTTTT
CDR3 protein: CSGITGQGGTGELFF
D gene: NA
J gene: TRBJ2-2
V gene: TRBV20-1
clone size: few

CDR3 DNA: TGCAGCGTTGAGCTTTGGAGCTATGGCTACACCTTC
CDR3 protein: CSVELWSYGYTF
D gene: NA
J gene: TRBJ1-2
V gene: TRBV29-1
clone size: few

CDR3 DNA: TGCAGTGCTAGAATTCCGGGGGGGGCCCCCGGGGAGCAGTTCTTC
CDR3 protein: CSARIPGGAPGEQFF
D gene: TRBD2
J gene: TRBJ2-1
V gene: TRBV20-1
clone size: few

CDR3 DNA: TGTGCCTGGAGTGTACTCCCAGGGCTTGGCTACACCTTC
CDR3 protein: CAWSVLPGLGYTF
D gene: NA
J gene: TRBJ1-2
V gene: TRBV30
clone size: NA

CDR3 DNA: TGTGCCAGTAGCCGACTCGGCGCGGGCCAAGGAGATACGCAGTATTTT
CDR3 protein: CASSRLGAGQGDTQYF
D gene: NA
J gene: TRBJ2-3
V gene: TRBV19
clone size: few

CDR3 DNA: TGTGCCAGCACCCAGGAGTCCTACAATGAGCAGTTCTTC
CDR3 protein: CASTQESYNEQFF
D gene: NA
J gene: TRBJ2-1
V gene: TRBV12-3/TRBV12-4
clone size: few

CDR3 DNA: TGTGCCAGCAGTTTAGCAGGACCAAGTGAGCAGTTCTTC
CDR3 protein: CASSLAGPSEQFF
D gene: NA
J gene: TRBJ2-1
V gene: TRBV12-3/TRBV12-4
clone size: few

CDR3 DNA: TGCAGTGCTCCAGAAACAGTGAACACTGAAGCTTTCTTT
CDR3 protein: CSAPETVNTEAFF
D gene: NA
J gene: TRBJ1-1
V gene: TRBV20-1
clone size: few

CDR3 DNA: TGCAGTGCTACACCGGGACTAGCGATAGAGACCCAGTACTTC
CDR3 protein: CSATPGLAIETQYF
D gene: TRBD2
J gene: TRBJ2-5
V gene: TRBV20-1
clone size: few

CDR3 DNA: TGTGCCAGCAGTCTTGGGCCGGGAGCGCCCAGCACAGATACGCAGTATTTT
CDR3 protein: CASSLGPGAPSTDTQYF
D gene: NA
J gene: TRBJ2-3
V gene: TRBV12-3/TRBV12-4
clone size: NA

CDR3 DNA: TGCAGCGTTGATGGGGAGCGGGATGCTTCTCTTCCAAACATTCAGTACTTC
CDR3 protein: CSVDGERDASLPNIQYF
D gene: TRBD2
J gene: TRBJ2-4
V gene: TRBV29-1
clone size: NA

CDR3 DNA: TGTGCCAGCAGGTTGGACAGGGGGATTGAAAAACTGTTTTTT
CDR3 protein: CASRLDRGIEKLFF
D gene: TRBD1
J gene: TRBJ1-4
V gene: TRBV6-5
clone size: NA

CDR3 DNA: TGTGCCAGCAGTGGATGGGACATTAAAGACTTCGGCTACACCTTC
CDR3 protein: CASSGWDIKDFGYTF
D gene: NA
J gene: TRBJ1-2
V gene: TRBV25-1
clone size: few

CDR3 DNA: TGTGCCAGCAGCGTAAGGGCTTTGACAGGGCTAGAGACCCAGTACTTC
CDR3 protein: CASSVRALTGLETQYF
D gene: TRBD1
J gene: TRBJ2-5
V gene: TRBV9
clone size: NA

CDR3 DNA: TGCGCCAGCAGCTTGGCCCCAACAGAATCCTACGAGCAGTACTTC
CDR3 protein: CASSLAPTESYEQYF
D gene: NA
J gene: TRBJ2-7
V gene: TRBV5-1
clone size: NA

CDR3 DNA: TGTGCCAGCACCATCCGAGGGGCAGAGAGCACTGAAGCTTTCTTT
CDR3 protein: CASTIRGAESTEAFF
D gene: NA
J gene: TRBJ1-1
V gene: TRBV5-7
clone size: NA

CDR3 DNA: TGTGCCAGCAGTCTTATTATGACAGAGAACTATGGCTACACCTTC
CDR3 protein: CASSLIMTENYGYTF
D gene: NA
J gene: TRBJ1-2
V gene: TRBV7-9
clone size: NA

CDR3 DNA: TGCGCCAGCAGCTCAGCAGGGGCGTGGGAGACCCAGTACTTC
CDR3 protein: CASSSAGAWETQYF
D gene: NA
J gene: TRBJ2-5
V gene: TRBV5-1
clone size: NA